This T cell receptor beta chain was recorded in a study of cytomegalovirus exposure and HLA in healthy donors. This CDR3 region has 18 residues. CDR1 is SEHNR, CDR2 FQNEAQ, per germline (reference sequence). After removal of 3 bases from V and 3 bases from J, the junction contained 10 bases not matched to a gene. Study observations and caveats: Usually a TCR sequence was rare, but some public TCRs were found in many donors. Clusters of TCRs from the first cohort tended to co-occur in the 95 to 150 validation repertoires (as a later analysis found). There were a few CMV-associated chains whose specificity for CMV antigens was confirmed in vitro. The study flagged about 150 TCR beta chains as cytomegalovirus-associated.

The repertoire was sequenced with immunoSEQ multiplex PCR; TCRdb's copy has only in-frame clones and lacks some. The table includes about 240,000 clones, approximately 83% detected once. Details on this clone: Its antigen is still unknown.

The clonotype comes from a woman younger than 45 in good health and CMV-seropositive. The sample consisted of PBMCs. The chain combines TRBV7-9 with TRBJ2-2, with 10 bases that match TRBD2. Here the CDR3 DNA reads TGTGCCAGCAGCTTTTCTTTCAGCGGGAGGGCCCACACCGGGGAGCTGTTTTTT. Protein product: CASSFSFSGRAHTGELFF.